This T cell receptor (beta chain) is drawn from a study of T cells in Graves' hyperthyroidism and ophthalmopathy. In the study overall: Peripheral blood sampling occurred at initial diagnosis, before any treatment.

RNA transcripts gave rise to amplified TCR beta CDR3 regions. TCR CDR3 regions were first amplified by RT-PCR with HTBI primers. TCRdb passed the multiplex PCR reads through MiXCR, listing each CDR3 protein once. The profile shows hundreds of thousands of distinct CDR3 sequences, approximately 15% of them singletons. There are many counts of this clonotype. Its specificity is not known. Overall study findings and caveats: Most thyroid clonotypes expanded above 0.001 were also detected in blood. A 13 V-J model separated ophthalmopathy from stable hyperthyroidism.

Those with hyperthyroidism were 18 to 65 years old, newly diagnosed, and ill for under 2 months. The CDR3 runs 15 residues. Germline V gives CDR1 SNHLY, CDR2 FYNNEI. V shed 7 bases and J 5 bases; nucleotides not matched to a gene: 11. The sequenced sample was blood. The sequence derives from a woman under 30 with Graves' hyperthyroidism. The chain carries TRBV2 and TRBJ2-7; 10 positions agree with TRBD1. CDR3 DNA: TGTGCCAGCACCAGGGACAGGGGCGTCCGCGACGAGCAGTACTTC. This sequence encodes CASTRDRGVRDEQYF.